These T cell receptor beta chains were read from a single sample in a study of CD8+ T cells in alopecia areata. TCRdb's copy holds only in-frame clones and misses some; the assay was immunoSEQ multiplex PCR. The repertoire holds some 200,000 clones, roughly three fifths seen once, with around 3% in the top ten. The sequences come from CD4+ T cells sorted from blood, collected at week 4, from a patient treated with tofacitinib. These TCRs come from a human donor with alopecia areata. Each CDR3 is given with its conserved first and last residue. The D gene is left open where the match is weak. Expanded clones are given a class, and other clones once, few, many or no size at all.

abundance: few
d_gene: TRBD1
j_gene: TRBJ1-5
v_gene: TRBV28
CDR3nt: TGTGCCAGCAGTTTTGGGACAGGGGCTCAGCCCCAGCATTTT
CDR3aa: CASSFGTGAQPQHF

abundance: -
d_gene: -
j_gene: TRBJ2-3
v_gene: TRBV4-3
CDR3nt: TGCGCCAGCAGCCAAGTTTGGGGGAGCACAGATACGCAGTATTTT
CDR3aa: CASSQVWGSTDTQYF

abundance: -
d_gene: TRBD1
j_gene: TRBJ1-1
v_gene: TRBV25-1
CDR3nt: TGTGCCAGCAGTGAGTACTCGGACAGGGGAACTGAAGCTTTCTTT
CDR3aa: CASSEYSDRGTEAFF

abundance: few
d_gene: -
j_gene: TRBJ2-7
v_gene: TRBV28
CDR3nt: TGTGCCAGCAGTTTGGTCTACGAGCAGTACTTC
CDR3aa: CASSLVYEQYF

abundance: -
d_gene: -
j_gene: TRBJ2-2
v_gene: TRBV5-1
CDR3nt: TGCGCCAGCAGCTTGCTAGGCGGGGAGCTGTTTTTT
CDR3aa: CASSLLGGELFF

abundance: -
d_gene: TRBD1
j_gene: TRBJ1-2
v_gene: TRBV30
CDR3nt: TGTGCCTGGACCTTCTCGGGACAGGGGACCTATGGCTACACCTTC
CDR3aa: CAWTFSGQGTYGYTF

abundance: -
d_gene: -
j_gene: TRBJ2-1
v_gene: TRBV7-9
CDR3nt: TGTGCCAGCAGCCCTTTCGGCTCCTACAATGAGCAGTTCTTC
CDR3aa: CASSPFGSYNEQFF

abundance: -
d_gene: TRBD1
j_gene: TRBJ1-6
v_gene: TRBV7-9
CDR3nt: TGTGCCAGCAGCCGGACAGGGGTAAATTCACCCCTCCACTTT
CDR3aa: CASSRTGVNSPLHF

abundance: -
d_gene: TRBD1
j_gene: TRBJ1-2
v_gene: TRBV2
CDR3nt: TGTGCCAGCAGTGAAGTGACAGGGGACTATGGCTACACCTTC
CDR3aa: CASSEVTGDYGYTF

abundance: -
d_gene: -
j_gene: TRBJ2-5
v_gene: TRBV18
CDR3nt: TGTGCCAGCGGACGTCGGCGGGGCCTCCAAGAGACCCAGTACTTC
CDR3aa: CASGRRRGLQETQYF

abundance: -
d_gene: -
j_gene: TRBJ2-2
v_gene: TRBV2
CDR3nt: TGTGCCAGCAACCCCACGAACACCGGGGAGCTGTTTTTT
CDR3aa: CASNPTNTGELFF

abundance: -
d_gene: -
j_gene: TRBJ2-3
v_gene: TRBV29-1
CDR3nt: TGCAGCTCAGAGACCGGGGATACGCAGTATTTT
CDR3aa: CSSETGDTQYF

abundance: -
d_gene: TRBD1
j_gene: TRBJ2-7
v_gene: TRBV7-9
CDR3nt: TGTGCCAGCAGCTGGGACAGGGAGACCTACGAGCAGTACTTC
CDR3aa: CASSWDRETYEQYF

abundance: -
d_gene: -
j_gene: TRBJ1-1
v_gene: TRBV5-6
CDR3nt: TGTGCCAGCAGCTTAAAGCGCATGAACACTGAAGCTTTCTTT
CDR3aa: CASSLKRMNTEAFF

abundance: -
d_gene: -
j_gene: TRBJ1-5
v_gene: TRBV5-4
CDR3nt: TGTGCCAGCAGCTTGGATGCCAATCAGCCCCAGCATTTT
CDR3aa: CASSLDANQPQHF

abundance: -
d_gene: TRBD2
j_gene: TRBJ2-5
v_gene: TRBV28
CDR3nt: TGTGCCAGCAGCTTTGGACTAGCGGGGAGAGAGACCCAGTACTTC
CDR3aa: CASSFGLAGRETQYF

abundance: -
d_gene: TRBD1
j_gene: TRBJ1-2
v_gene: TRBV29-1
CDR3nt: TGCAGCGTCACGAGGGACAGGGGGGCCTATGGCTACACCTTC
CDR3aa: CSVTRDRGAYGYTF

abundance: -
d_gene: -
j_gene: TRBJ1-2
v_gene: TRBV30
CDR3nt: TGTGCCTGGACGCGGATTAACTATGGCTACACCTTC
CDR3aa: CAWTRINYGYTF

abundance: -
d_gene: TRBD2
j_gene: TRBJ2-3
v_gene: TRBV4-1
CDR3nt: TGCGCCAGCAGCCAAGATCGGCCCCGGACTAGCGGGGATAGCACAGATACGCAGTATTTT
CDR3aa: CASSQDRPRTSGDSTDTQYF

abundance: -
d_gene: -
j_gene: TRBJ2-7
v_gene: TRBV29-1
CDR3nt: TGCAGCGTTGAAGTCTCCTCGGTGGAGCAGTACTTC
CDR3aa: CSVEVSSVEQYF

abundance: few
d_gene: -
j_gene: TRBJ2-3
v_gene: TRBV2
CDR3nt: TGTGCCAGCAGTGGTAAAGATACGCAGTATTTT
CDR3aa: CASSGKDTQYF

abundance: -
d_gene: -
j_gene: TRBJ1-2
v_gene: TRBV29-1
CDR3nt: TGCAGCGTTGAACACGGGGCCTATGGCTACACCTTC
CDR3aa: CSVEHGAYGYTF

abundance: -
d_gene: -
j_gene: TRBJ1-2
v_gene: TRBV30
CDR3nt: TGTGCCTGGAATATCGTTCGGTCGGGGTATGGCTACACCTTC
CDR3aa: CAWNIVRSGYGYTF

abundance: -
d_gene: TRBD1
j_gene: TRBJ1-4
v_gene: TRBV25-1
CDR3nt: TGTGCCAGCAGCGCAGGGGGCCCTAATGAAAAACTGTTTTTT
CDR3aa: CASSAGGPNEKLFF

abundance: -
d_gene: -
j_gene: TRBJ2-5
v_gene: TRBV29-1
CDR3nt: TGCAGCGTGGCGCCCAGAGAGACCCAGTACTTC
CDR3aa: CSVAPRETQYF

abundance: -
d_gene: TRBD2
j_gene: TRBJ2-1
v_gene: TRBV2
CDR3nt: TGTGCCAGCAGTGGGGGGGGACTAGGAACCCGTTACAATGAGCAGTTCTTC
CDR3aa: CASSGGGLGTRYNEQFF

abundance: few
d_gene: TRBD1
j_gene: TRBJ1-1
v_gene: TRBV5-1
CDR3nt: TGCGCCAGCAGCGCGACAGGGGACACTGAAGCTTTCTTT
CDR3aa: CASSATGDTEAFF

abundance: -
d_gene: -
j_gene: TRBJ2-5
v_gene: TRBV11-3
CDR3nt: TGTGCCAGCAGCTTAGAAGGTGGAGGGCCAGGGGAGACCCAGTACTTC
CDR3aa: CASSLEGGGPGETQYF

abundance: -
d_gene: -
j_gene: TRBJ2-5
v_gene: TRBV5-1
CDR3nt: TGCGCCAGCAGCTTGTTTGGCTTACAAGAGACCCAGTACTTC
CDR3aa: CASSLFGLQETQYF

abundance: -
d_gene: TRBD1
j_gene: TRBJ1-2
v_gene: TRBV4-1
CDR3nt: TGCGCCAGCAGCCAACCTGGGACAGGGGATGGCTACACCTTC
CDR3aa: CASSQPGTGDGYTF

abundance: -
d_gene: -
j_gene: TRBJ2-6
v_gene: TRBV27
CDR3nt: TGTGCCAGCAGTCTGCAGGGTCCCTCTGGGGCCAACGTCCTGACTTTC
CDR3aa: CASSLQGPSGANVLTF

abundance: -
d_gene: -
j_gene: TRBJ2-7
v_gene: TRBV4-1
CDR3nt: TGCGCCAGCAGCCAATCCATCCGGGACAAAAGCATCTACGAGCAGTACTTC
CDR3aa: CASSQSIRDKSIYEQYF

abundance: -
d_gene: TRBD1
j_gene: TRBJ2-5
v_gene: TRBV5-1
CDR3nt: TGCGCCAGCAGCTTACAGGGGAGCAAAGAGACCCAGTACTTC
CDR3aa: CASSLQGSKETQYF

abundance: few
d_gene: -
j_gene: TRBJ2-3
v_gene: TRBV6-5
CDR3nt: TGTGCCAGCAGTATGGGTCCTGGGGATACGCAGTATTTT
CDR3aa: CASSMGPGDTQYF

abundance: few
d_gene: TRBD1
j_gene: TRBJ1-1
v_gene: TRBV27
CDR3nt: TGTGCCAGCAGTTTAAGGGGGCTGAACACTGAAGCTTTCTTT
CDR3aa: CASSLRGLNTEAFF

abundance: once
d_gene: -
j_gene: TRBJ2-6
v_gene: TRBV9
CDR3nt: TGTGCCAGCGAAAGGGCCTCTGGGGCCAACGTCCTGACTTTC
CDR3aa: CASERASGANVLTF

abundance: -
d_gene: TRBD1
j_gene: TRBJ2-6
v_gene: TRBV5-1
CDR3nt: TGCGCCAGCAGCGCTGGACAGGGGCCGTCAGACTCTGGGGCCAACGTCCTGACTTTC
CDR3aa: CASSAGQGPSDSGANVLTF

abundance: -
d_gene: -
j_gene: TRBJ2-5
v_gene: TRBV5-4
CDR3nt: TGTGCCAGCAGCTTGGTTTCCACTCAAGAGACCCAGTACTTC
CDR3aa: CASSLVSTQETQYF

abundance: once
d_gene: TRBD1
j_gene: TRBJ2-7
v_gene: TRBV2
CDR3nt: TGTGCCAGCAGTGCCGGGACAGGGTACAACGAGCAGTACTTC
CDR3aa: CASSAGTGYNEQYF

abundance: -
d_gene: -
j_gene: TRBJ1-1
v_gene: TRBV2
CDR3nt: TGTGCCAGCAGTGTCCAAACGTTGGGGTACACTGAAGCTTTCTTT
CDR3aa: CASSVQTLGYTEAFF

abundance: -
d_gene: -
j_gene: TRBJ2-2
v_gene: TRBV5-1
CDR3nt: TGCGCCAGCAGCTTTACAGGATCGAACACCGGGGAGCTGTTTTTT
CDR3aa: CASSFTGSNTGELFF

abundance: -
d_gene: -
j_gene: TRBJ2-3
v_gene: TRBV11-2
CDR3nt: TGTGCCAGCAGCGGACGACTGGGACTCACAGATACGCAGTATTTT
CDR3aa: CASSGRLGLTDTQYF

abundance: -
d_gene: TRBD1
j_gene: TRBJ1-6
v_gene: TRBV30
CDR3nt: TGTGCCTGGAACTTACAGGGGACACCCCTCCACTTT
CDR3aa: CAWNLQGTPLHF

abundance: -
d_gene: -
j_gene: TRBJ1-1
v_gene: TRBV2
CDR3nt: TGTGCCAGCATGTGGTCACAGAACACTGAAGCTTTCTTT
CDR3aa: CASMWSQNTEAFF

abundance: -
d_gene: -
j_gene: TRBJ1-6
v_gene: TRBV30
CDR3nt: TGTGCCTGGAGTGGTAAGGCAGTTCTGGATTCACCCCTCCACTTT
CDR3aa: CAWSGKAVLDSPLHF